This record covers a single T cell receptor (beta chain). Only in-frame clones appear in the TCRdb table, and some are missing; sequencing was by immunoSEQ multiplex PCR. The table shows 170,000 or so clones, with approximately 84% occurring only once. Across over 20 US areas, participants ranged in age from about 18 to 90 years. Cohorts were based on clinical histories the participants reported. The germline V gene encodes CDR1 ENHRY and CDR2 SYGVKD. This CDR3 is built from 13 residues. V was trimmed by 5 bases and J by 5 bases, leaving 12 bases between them. The data were obtained in a study of blood T cell repertoires in COVID-19.

Sequences were obtained from PBMCs or T cells enriched from blood (not recorded which). This receptor was taken from a woman aged 45-59 years who had recovered from COVID-19. The chain couples TRBV10-3 to TRBJ1-1; D gene uncertain. The DNA for the CDR3 is TGTGCCATCAGTCGGGAAGGAGGTACTGAAGCTTTCTTT. Its protein is CAISREGGTEAFF.